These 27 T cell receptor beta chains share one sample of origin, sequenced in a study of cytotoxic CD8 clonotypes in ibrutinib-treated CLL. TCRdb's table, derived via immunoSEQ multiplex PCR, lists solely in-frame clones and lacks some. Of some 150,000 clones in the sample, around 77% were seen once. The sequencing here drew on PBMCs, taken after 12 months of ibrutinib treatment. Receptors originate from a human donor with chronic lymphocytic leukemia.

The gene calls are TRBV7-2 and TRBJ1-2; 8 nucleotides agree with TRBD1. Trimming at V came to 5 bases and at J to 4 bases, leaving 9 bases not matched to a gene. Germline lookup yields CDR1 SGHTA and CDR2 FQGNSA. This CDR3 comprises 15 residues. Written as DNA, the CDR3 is TGTGCCAGCAGCGCCGTGACAGGGGACGTCTATGGCTACACCTTC. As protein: CASSAVTGDVYGYTF.

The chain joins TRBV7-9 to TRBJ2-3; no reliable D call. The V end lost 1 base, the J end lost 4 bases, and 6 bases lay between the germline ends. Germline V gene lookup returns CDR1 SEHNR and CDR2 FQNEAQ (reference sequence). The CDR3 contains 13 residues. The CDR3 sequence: CASSLELPDTQYF. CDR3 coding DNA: TGTGCCAGCAGCTTAGAACTACCAGATACGCAGTATTTT.

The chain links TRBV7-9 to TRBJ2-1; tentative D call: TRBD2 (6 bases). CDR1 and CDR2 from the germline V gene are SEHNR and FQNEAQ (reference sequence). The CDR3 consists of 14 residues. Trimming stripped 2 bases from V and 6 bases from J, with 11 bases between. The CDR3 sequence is CASSLLLAANEQFF. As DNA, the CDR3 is TGTGCCAGCAGCTTACTACTAGCAGCCAATGAGCAGTTCTTC.

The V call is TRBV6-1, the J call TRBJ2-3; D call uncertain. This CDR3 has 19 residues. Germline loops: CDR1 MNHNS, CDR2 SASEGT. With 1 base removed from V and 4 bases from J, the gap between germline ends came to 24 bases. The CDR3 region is CASSEGVWNRGRSSDTQYF. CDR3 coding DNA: TGTGCCAGCAGTGAAGGAGTGTGGAATCGAGGAAGGAGCTCAGATACGCAGTATTTT.

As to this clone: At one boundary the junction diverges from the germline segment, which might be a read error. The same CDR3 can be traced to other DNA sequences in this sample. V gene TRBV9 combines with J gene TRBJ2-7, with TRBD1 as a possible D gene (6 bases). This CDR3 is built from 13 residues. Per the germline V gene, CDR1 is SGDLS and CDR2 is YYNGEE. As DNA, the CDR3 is TGTGCCAGCAGCTCTAGGGGGTGGTACGAGCAGTATTTC. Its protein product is CASSSRGWYEQYF.

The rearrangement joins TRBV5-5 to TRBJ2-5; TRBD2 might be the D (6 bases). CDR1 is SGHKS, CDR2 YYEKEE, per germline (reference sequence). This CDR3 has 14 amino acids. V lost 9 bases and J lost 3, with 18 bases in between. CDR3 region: CATKYGGREETQYF. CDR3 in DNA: TGTGCCACCAAGTACGGGGGAAGGGAAGAGACCCAGTACTTC.

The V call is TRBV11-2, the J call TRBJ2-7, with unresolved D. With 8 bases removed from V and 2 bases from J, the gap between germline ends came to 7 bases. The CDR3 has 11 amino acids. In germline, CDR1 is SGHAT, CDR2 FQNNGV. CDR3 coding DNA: TGTGCCAGCTCAAGGACCTACGAGCAGTACTTC. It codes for CASSRTYEQYF.

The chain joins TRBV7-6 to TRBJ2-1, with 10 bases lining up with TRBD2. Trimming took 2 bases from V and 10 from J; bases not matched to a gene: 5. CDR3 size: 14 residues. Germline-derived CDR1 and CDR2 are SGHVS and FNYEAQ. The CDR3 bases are TGTGCCAGCAGCTTAAGCGGGAGGGCCTTAGAGCAGTTCTTC. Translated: CASSLSGRALEQFF. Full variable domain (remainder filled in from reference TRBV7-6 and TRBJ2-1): GAGVSQSPRYKVTKRGQDVALRCDPISGHVSLYWYRQALGQGPEFLTYFNYEAQQDKSGLPNDRFSAERPEGSISTLTIQRTEQRDSAMYRCASSLSGRALEQFFGPGTRLTVL.

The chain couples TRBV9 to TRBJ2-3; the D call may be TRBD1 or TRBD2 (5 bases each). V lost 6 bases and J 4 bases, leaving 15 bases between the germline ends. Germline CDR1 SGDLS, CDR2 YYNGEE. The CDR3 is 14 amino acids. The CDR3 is CASTSVGGADTQYF. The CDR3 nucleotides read TGTGCCAGCACCAGTGTTGGGGGAGCAGATACGCAGTATTTT.

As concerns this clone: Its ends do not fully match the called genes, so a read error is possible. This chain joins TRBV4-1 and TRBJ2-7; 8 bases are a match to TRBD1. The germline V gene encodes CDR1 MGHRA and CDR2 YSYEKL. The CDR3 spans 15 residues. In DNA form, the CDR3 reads TGCGCCAGCAGCCACCCCGGACAGGGTTCCTTCGAGCAGTACTTC. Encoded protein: CASSHPGQGSFEQYF.

The CDR3 DNA reads as TGTGCCAGCAGCTATCCGGGACAGGGGGCGGAGACCCAGTACTTC. Residues: CASSYPGQGAETQYF. The genes are TRBV7-9 and TRBJ2-5; 12 bases map to TRBD1. The junction had 5 bases not matched to a gene; V was cut back by 4 bases and J by 5 bases. CDR3 length: 15 residues. Germline CDR1 is SEHNR and CDR2 is FQNEAQ (reference sequence).

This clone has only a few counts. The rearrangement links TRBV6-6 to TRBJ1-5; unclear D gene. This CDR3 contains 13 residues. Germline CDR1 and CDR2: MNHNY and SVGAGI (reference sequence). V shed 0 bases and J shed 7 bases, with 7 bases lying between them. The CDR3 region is CASSYSGRQPQHF. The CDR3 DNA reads TGTGCCAGCAGTTACTCAGGGCGACAGCCCCAGCATTTT.

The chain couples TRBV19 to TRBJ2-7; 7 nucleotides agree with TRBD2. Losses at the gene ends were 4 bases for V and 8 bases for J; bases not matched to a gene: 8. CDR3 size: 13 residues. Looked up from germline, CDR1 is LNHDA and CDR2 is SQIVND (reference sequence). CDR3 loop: CASSSIGGRKQYF. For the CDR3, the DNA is TGTGCCAGTAGTAGCATCGGGGGGAGGAAGCAGTACTTC.

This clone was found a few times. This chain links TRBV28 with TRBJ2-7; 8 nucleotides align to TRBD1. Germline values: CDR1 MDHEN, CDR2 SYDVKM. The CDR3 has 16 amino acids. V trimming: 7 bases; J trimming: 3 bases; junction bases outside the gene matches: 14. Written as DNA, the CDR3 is TGTGCCAGCACCTCTCCCAGGGGGCTGAGAGGCTACGAGCAGTACTTC. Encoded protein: CASTSPRGLRGYEQYF.

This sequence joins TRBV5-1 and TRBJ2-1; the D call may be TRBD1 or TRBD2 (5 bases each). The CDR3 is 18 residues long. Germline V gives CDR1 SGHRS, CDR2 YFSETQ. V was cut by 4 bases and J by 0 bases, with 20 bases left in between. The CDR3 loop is CASSPKPGTESSYNEQFF. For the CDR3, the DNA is TGCGCCAGCAGCCCTAAGCCCGGGACCGAGAGCTCCTACAATGAGCAGTTCTTC. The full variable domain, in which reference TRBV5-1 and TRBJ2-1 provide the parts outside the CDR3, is KAGVTQTPRYLIKTRGQQVTLSCSPISGHRSVSWYQQTPGQGLQFLFEYFSETQRNKGNFPGRFSGRQFSNSRSEMNVSTLELGDSALYLCASSPKPGTESSYNEQFFGPGTRLTVL.

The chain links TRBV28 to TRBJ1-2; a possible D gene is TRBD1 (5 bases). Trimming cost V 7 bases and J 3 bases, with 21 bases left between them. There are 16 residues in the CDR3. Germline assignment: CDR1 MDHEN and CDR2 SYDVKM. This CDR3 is CASNSAPEGPYYGYTF. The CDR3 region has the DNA TGTGCCAGCAATTCGGCCCCAGAGGGGCCTTACTATGGCTACACCTTC.

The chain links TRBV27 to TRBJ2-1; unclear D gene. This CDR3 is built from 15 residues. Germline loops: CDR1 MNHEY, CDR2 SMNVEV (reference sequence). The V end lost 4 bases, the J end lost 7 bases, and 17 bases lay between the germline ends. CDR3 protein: CASSSDEVIQNEQFF. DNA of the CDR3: TGTGCCAGCAGTTCCGACGAGGTTATACAAAATGAGCAGTTCTTC.

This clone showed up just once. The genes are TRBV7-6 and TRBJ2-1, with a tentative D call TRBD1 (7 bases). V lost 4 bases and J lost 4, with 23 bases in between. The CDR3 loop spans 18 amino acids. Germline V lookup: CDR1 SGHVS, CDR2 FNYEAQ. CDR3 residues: CASSSHGTAGFYYNEQFF. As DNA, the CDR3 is TGTGCCAGCAGCTCTCACGGGACAGCGGGCTTTTATTACAATGAGCAGTTCTTC.

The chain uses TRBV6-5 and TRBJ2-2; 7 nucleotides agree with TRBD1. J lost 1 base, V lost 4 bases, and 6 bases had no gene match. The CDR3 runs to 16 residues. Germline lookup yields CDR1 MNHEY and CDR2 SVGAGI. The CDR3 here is CASSSRTGQNTGELFF. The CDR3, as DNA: TGTGCCAGCAGTTCCAGGACAGGACAGAACACCGGGGAGCTGTTTTTT.

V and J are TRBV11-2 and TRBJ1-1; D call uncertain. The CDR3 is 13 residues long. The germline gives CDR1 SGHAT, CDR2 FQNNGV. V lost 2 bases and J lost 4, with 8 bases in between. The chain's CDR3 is CASSLYETTEAFF. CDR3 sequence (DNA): TGTGCCAGCAGCTTATACGAAACCACTGAAGCTTTCTTT. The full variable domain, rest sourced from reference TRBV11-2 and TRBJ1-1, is EAGVAQSPRYKIIEKRQSVAFWCNPISGHATLYWYQQILGQGPKLLIQFQNNGVVDDSQLPKDRFSAERLKGVDSTLKIQPAKLEDSAVYLCASSLYETTEAFFGQGTRLTVV.

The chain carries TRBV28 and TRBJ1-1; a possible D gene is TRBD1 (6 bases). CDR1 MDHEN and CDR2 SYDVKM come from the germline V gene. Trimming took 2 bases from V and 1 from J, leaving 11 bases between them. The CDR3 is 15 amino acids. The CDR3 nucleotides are TGTGCCAGCAGTTTACGTGGGGGCCCGAACACTGAAGCTTTCTTT. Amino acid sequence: CASSLRGGPNTEAFF.

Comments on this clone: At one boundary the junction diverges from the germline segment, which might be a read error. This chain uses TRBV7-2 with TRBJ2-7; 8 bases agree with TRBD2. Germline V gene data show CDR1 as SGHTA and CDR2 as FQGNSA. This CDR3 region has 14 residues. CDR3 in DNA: TGTGCCAGCAGCCGAGCTAGCGGGCCATACGGGCAGTACTTC. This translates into CASSRASGPYGQYF.

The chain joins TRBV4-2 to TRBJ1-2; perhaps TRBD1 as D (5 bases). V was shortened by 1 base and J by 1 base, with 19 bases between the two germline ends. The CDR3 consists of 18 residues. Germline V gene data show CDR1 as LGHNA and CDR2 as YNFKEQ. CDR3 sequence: CASSQVGSWGTINYGYTF. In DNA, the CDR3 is TGTGCCAGCAGCCAAGTTGGAAGCTGGGGGACTATTAACTATGGCTACACCTTC.

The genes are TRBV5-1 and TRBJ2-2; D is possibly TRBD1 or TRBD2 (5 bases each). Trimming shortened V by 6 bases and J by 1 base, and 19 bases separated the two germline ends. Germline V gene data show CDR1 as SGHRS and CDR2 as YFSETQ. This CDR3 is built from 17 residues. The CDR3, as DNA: TGCGCCAGCATGTATGGGGGAACCCGGGTGAACACCGGGGAGCTGTTTTTT. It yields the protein CASMYGGTRVNTGELFF.

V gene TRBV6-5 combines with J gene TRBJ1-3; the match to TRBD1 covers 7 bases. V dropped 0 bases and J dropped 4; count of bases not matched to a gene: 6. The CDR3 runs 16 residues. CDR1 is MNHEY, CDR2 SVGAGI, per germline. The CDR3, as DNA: TGTGCCAGCAGTTACTCCTACCCGGGACAGGGAAACACCATATATTTT. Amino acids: CASSYSYPGQGNTIYF.

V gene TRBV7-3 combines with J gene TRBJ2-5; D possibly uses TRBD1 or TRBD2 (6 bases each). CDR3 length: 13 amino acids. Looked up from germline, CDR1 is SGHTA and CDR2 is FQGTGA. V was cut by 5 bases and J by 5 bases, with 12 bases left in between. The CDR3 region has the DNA TGTGCCAGCAGCAGAAGGGGGGAGGAGACCCAGTACTTC. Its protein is CASSRRGEETQYF.

CDR3: CASSALLQGENTEAFF. Written as DNA, the CDR3 is TGTGCCAGCAGTGCGCTATTACAGGGGGAGAACACTGAAGCTTTCTTT. The V call is TRBV28, the J call TRBJ1-1; 8 bases agree with TRBD1. The germline V gene encodes CDR1 MDHEN and CDR2 SYDVKM. Unmatched junction bases numbered 9, after V lost 5 bases and J lost 1 base. The CDR3 extends over 16 amino acids. Full variable domain (missing parts from reference TRBV28 and TRBJ1-1): DVKVTQSSRYLVKRTGEKVFLECVQDMDHENMFWYRQDPGLGLRLIYFSYDVKMKEKGDIPEGYSVSREKKERFSLILESASTNQTSMYLCASSALLQGENTEAFFGQGTRLTVV.